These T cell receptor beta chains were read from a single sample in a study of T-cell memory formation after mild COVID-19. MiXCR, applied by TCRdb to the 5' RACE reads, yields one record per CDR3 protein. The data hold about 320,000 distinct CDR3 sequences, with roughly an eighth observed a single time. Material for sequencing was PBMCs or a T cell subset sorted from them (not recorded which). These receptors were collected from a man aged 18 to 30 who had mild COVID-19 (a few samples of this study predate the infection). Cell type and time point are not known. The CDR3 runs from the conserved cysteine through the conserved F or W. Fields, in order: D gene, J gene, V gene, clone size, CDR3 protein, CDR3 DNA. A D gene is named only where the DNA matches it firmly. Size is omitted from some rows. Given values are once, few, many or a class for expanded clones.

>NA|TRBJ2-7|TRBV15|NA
CATSSDRKEQYF
TGTGCCACCAGCAGTGACCGGAAGGAGCAGTACTTC
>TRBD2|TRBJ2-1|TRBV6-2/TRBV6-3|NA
CASSYTGTSGYNEQFF
TGTGCCAGCAGTTACACCGGGACTAGCGGCTACAATGAGCAGTTCTTC
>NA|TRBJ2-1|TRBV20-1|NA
CSAQLGLYNEQFF
TGCAGTGCGCAGCTTGGACTATACAATGAGCAGTTCTTC
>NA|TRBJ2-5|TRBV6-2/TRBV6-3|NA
CASSDPLGTQYF
TGTGCCAGCAGCGACCCGCTTGGGACCCAGTACTTC
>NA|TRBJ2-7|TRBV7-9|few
CASSLLGDRPYEQYF
TGTGCCAGCAGCTTATTGGGTGACAGACCATACGAGCAGTACTTC
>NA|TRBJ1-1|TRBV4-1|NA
CASSPGHMNTEAFF
TGCGCCAGCAGCCCGGGACATATGAACACTGAAGCTTTCTTT
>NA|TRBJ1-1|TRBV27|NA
CASGKSRGLNTEAFF
TGTGCCAGCGGGAAGAGCAGGGGCCTGAACACTGAAGCTTTCTTT
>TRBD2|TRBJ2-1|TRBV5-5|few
CASSPSGGTYNEQFF
TGTGCCAGCAGCCCTAGCGGGGGGACCTACAATGAGCAGTTCTTC
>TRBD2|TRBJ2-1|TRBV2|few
CASSPLAGGQRQFF
TGTGCCAGCAGTCCTCTAGCGGGGGGGCAACGGCAGTTCTTC
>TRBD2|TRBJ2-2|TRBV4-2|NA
CASSHTLAGGSWELFF
TGTGCCAGCAGCCATACTCTAGCGGGCGGGAGCTGGGAGCTGTTTTTT
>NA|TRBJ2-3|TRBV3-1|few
CASSPELGTSSTDTQYF
TGTGCCAGCAGCCCTGAACTGGGGACATCTAGCACAGATACGCAGTATTTT
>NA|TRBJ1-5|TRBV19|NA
CASSPQGSRNQPQHF
TGTGCCAGTAGTCCCCAGGGGTCCCGCAATCAGCCCCAGCATTTT
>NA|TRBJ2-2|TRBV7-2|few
CATKLQGPNTGELFF
TGTGCCACCAAACTCCAGGGGCCCAACACCGGGGAGCTGTTTTTT
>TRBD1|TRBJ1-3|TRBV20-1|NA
CSARSTGVGAGNTIYF
TGCAGTGCTAGAAGTACAGGGGTCGGCGCTGGAAACACCATATATTTT
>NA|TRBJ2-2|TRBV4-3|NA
CASSQDHWEAGELFF
TGCGCCAGCAGCCAAGATCACTGGGAGGCCGGGGAGCTGTTTTTT
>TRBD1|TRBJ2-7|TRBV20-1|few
CSAGQGGHYEQYF
TGCAGTGCTGGACAGGGGGGACACTACGAGCAGTACTTC
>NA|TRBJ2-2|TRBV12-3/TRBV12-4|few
CASRTPDRKLFF
TGTGCCAGCAGGACCCCGGACAGAAAGCTGTTTTTT